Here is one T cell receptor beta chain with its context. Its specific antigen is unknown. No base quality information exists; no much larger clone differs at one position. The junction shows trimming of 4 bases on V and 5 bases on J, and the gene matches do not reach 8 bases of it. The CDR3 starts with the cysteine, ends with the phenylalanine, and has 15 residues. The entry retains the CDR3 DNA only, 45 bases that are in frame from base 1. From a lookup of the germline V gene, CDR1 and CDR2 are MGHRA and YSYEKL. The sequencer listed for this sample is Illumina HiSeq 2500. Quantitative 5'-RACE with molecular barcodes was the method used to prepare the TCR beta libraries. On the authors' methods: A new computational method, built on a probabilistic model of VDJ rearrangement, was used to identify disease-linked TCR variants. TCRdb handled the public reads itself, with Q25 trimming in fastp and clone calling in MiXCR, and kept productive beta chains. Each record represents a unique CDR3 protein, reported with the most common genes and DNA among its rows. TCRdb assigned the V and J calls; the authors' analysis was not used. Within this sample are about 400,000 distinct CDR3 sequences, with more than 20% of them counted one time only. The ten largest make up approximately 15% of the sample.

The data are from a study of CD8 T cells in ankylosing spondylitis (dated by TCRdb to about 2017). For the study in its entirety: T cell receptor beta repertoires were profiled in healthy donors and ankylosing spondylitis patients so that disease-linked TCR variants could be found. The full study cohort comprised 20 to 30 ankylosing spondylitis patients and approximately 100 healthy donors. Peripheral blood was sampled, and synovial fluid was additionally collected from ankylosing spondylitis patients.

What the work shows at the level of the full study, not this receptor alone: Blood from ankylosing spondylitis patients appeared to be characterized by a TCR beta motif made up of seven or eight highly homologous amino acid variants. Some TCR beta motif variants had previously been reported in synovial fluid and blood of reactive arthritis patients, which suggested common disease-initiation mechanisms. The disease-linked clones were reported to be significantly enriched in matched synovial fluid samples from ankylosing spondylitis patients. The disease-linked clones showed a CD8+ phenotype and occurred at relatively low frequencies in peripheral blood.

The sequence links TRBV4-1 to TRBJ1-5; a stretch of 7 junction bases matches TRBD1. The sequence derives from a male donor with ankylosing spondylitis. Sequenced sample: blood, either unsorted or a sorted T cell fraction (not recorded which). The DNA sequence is TGCGCCAGCAGCCGAGTAAGCAGGGGGGATCAGCCCCAGCATTTT. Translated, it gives CASSRVSRGDQPQHF.